Shown below are 29 T cell receptor beta chains from a single sample sequenced in a study of T cells in Graves' hyperthyroidism and ophthalmopathy. RNA transcripts yielded amplified TCR beta CDR3 regions. HTBI primers drove first-round RT-PCR of the TCR CDR3. TCRdb called the multiplex PCR reads again in MiXCR, with one record for every CDR3 protein. This repertoire shows 600,000 to 750,000 distinct CDR3 sequences, around 16% found once; its top ten account for roughly a sixth. Sequenced material: blood. These receptors were obtained from a man aged 50 to 59 with Graves' hyperthyroidism.

The rearrangement uses TRBV20-1 and TRBJ2-1; TRBD2 agrees at 10 bases. Germline values: CDR1 DFQATT, CDR2 SNEGSKA (reference sequence). Trimming took 6 bases from V and 4 from J; bases not matched to a gene: 9. CDR3 size: 15 residues. CDR3 amino acids: CSALSGRATYNEQFF. The CDR3 DNA sequence: TGCAGTGCCTTAAGCGGGAGGGCGACGTACAATGAGCAGTTCTTC.

This clonotype has at least ten counts. The V and J genes are TRBV3-1 and TRBJ2-7; D is perhaps TRBD1 or TRBD2 (5 bases each). The V gene's germline CDR1 is LGHDT and CDR2 YNNKEL (reference sequence). The V gene lost 4 bases and the J gene lost 4 bases, with 14 bases spanning the gap. The CDR3 length is 14 residues. CDR3 residues: CASSRQRSPYEQYF. CDR3 bases: TGTGCCAGCAGCCGACAGCGGTCCCCTTACGAGCAGTACTTC.

This clonotype has more than one count but fewer than ten. The V and J genes are TRBV28 and TRBJ1-2; D is undetermined. Per germline, CDR1 MDHEN and CDR2 SYDVKM. The V gene lost 6 bases and the J gene lost 8 bases, with 19 bases spanning the gap. The CDR3 runs to 14 residues. The CDR3 DNA reads as TGTGCCAGCAGCCTCCTTGCCGTTGAAATCGGCTACACCTTC. This translates into CASSLLAVEIGYTF.

CDR3 amino acids: CASSQRPFGETQYF. The DNA of the CDR3 is TGTGCCAGCAGCCAACGTCCTTTTGGAGAGACCCAGTACTTC. The J gene is TRBJ2-5, the V gene TRBV14; D is unresolved. CDR3 size: 14 residues. V dropped 2 bases and J dropped 4 bases, with 11 bases sitting between them. Germline loops: CDR1 SGHDN, CDR2 FVKESK.

This chain uses TRBV13 with TRBJ2-7; tentative D call: TRBD2 (5 bases). The CDR3 covers 15 residues. Germline lookup yields CDR1 PRHDT and CDR2 FYEKMQ (reference sequence). The V and J ends lost 3 bases and 2 bases respectively, with 14 bases between them. In nucleotides, the CDR3 is TGTGCCAGCAGCTTCTGGTCCAGCGGAACCTACGAGCAGTACTTC. This sequence encodes CASSFWSSGTYEQYF.

This clonotype came up many times. The chain uses TRBV7-3 and TRBJ2-3; 9 bases line up with TRBD2. The CDR3 loop spans 14 amino acids. V shed 5 bases, J shed 6 bases, and the junction held 6 bases outside the gene matches. Germline V gives CDR1 SGHTA, CDR2 FQGTGA. This CDR3 reads CASSPGLAWDTQYF. The CDR3 coding sequence is TGTGCCAGCAGCCCGGGACTAGCTTGGGATACGCAGTATTTT.

The V gene is TRBV29-1, the J gene TRBJ1-1; 10 bases map to TRBD1. CDR3 size: 14 residues. J lost 7 bases, V lost 7 bases, and 12 bases had no gene match. The V gene's germline CDR1 is SQVTM and CDR2 ANQGSEA. The CDR3 region is CSAPPGDRGDEAFF. DNA of the CDR3: TGCAGCGCCCCTCCAGGGGACAGGGGTGATGAAGCTTTCTTT.

Only a few counts were recorded for this clonotype. The V and J genes are TRBV6-1 and TRBJ2-2; the D gene is possibly TRBD2 (6 bases). Between the trimmed V and J ends, which lost 7 bases and 1 base, there was a span of 13 bases. The CDR3 spans 15 residues. Germline V gene lookup returns CDR1 MNHNS and CDR2 SASEGT. The CDR3 DNA is TGTGCCAGCATAGAGGGCGGGATGAACACCGGGGAGCTGTTTTTT. Its protein is CASIEGGMNTGELFF.

The chain carries TRBV29-1 and TRBJ2-7, with TRBD2 matching 10 bases. The germline CDR1 and CDR2 sequences are SQVTM and ANQGSEA. V lost 3 bases to trimming and J lost 2 bases; unmatched junction nucleotides: 4. This CDR3 region has 14 residues. The CDR3 here is CSVDRLAGAYEQYF. CDR3 nucleotide sequence: TGCAGCGTTGATCGGCTAGCGGGGGCCTACGAGCAGTACTTC.

This clonotype has ten or more counts. This sequence joins TRBV11-2 and TRBJ2-7; 8 nucleotides match TRBD2. The germline gives CDR1 SGHAT, CDR2 FQNNGV. After removal of 2 bases from V and 4 bases from J, the junction contained 7 bases not matched to a gene. This CDR3 spans 15 amino acids. The CDR3 sequence: CASSLSGTSEYEQYF. For the CDR3, the DNA is TGTGCCAGCAGCTTATCCGGGACTAGTGAATACGAGCAGTACTTC.

This clonotype occurred many times. This sequence joins TRBV12-3 or TRBV12-4 and TRBJ2-1; 9 bases fit TRBD2. The CDR3 spans 14 residues. V trimming: 0 bases; J trimming: 8 bases; junction bases outside the gene matches: 2. CDR3 in amino acids: CASSLARTSDEQFF. CDR3 sequence (DNA): TGTGCCAGCAGTTTAGCGAGGACTAGCGATGAGCAGTTCTTC.

This clonotype was observed at least ten times. The chain employs TRBV11-2 and TRBJ2-5; possibly TRBD2 for D (6 bases). The CDR3 has 15 residues. Germline V gene sequence: CDR1 SGHAT, CDR2 FQNNGV. Trimming took off 0 bases at V and 5 bases at J, with 13 bases between the two ends. CDR3 sequence reads: CASSLDLAGWETQYF. DNA for the CDR3: TGTGCCAGCAGCTTAGATTTGGCGGGGTGGGAGACCCAGTACTTC.

This clonotype has only a few counts. This chain links TRBV5-1 with TRBJ2-6, with 8 nucleotides matching TRBD1. The ends lost 0 bases at V and 4 bases at J; junction bases unmatched: 6. Germline lookup yields CDR1 SGHRS and CDR2 YFSETQ. This CDR3 contains 17 residues. The CDR3 coding sequence is TGCGCCAGCAGCTTGGCCGGCAGGGGGCCGGGGGCCAACGTCCTGACTTTC. Protein: CASSLAGRGPGANVLTF.

In regard to this clonotype: One end of the junction varies from germline; a read error may be responsible. The chain links TRBV6-2 or TRBV6-3 to TRBJ2-6; TRBD2 might be the D (5 bases). CDR1 and CDR2 from the germline V gene are MNHEY and SVGEGT. CDR3 length: 13 amino acids. The chain's CDR3 is CDSGRNGANVLTF. CDR3 DNA sequence: TGTGACAGCGGACGGAACGGGGCCAACGTCCTGACTTTC.

This clonotype was seen ten or more times. The genes are TRBV7-3 and TRBJ2-3, with D perhaps TRBD2 (6 bases). The germline gives CDR1 SGHTA, CDR2 FQGTGA. Trimming shortened V by 2 bases and J by 6 bases, and 12 bases separated the two germline ends. CDR3 size: 14 residues. The CDR3 loop reads CASSLFAGSDTQYF. The DNA for the CDR3 is TGTGCCAGCAGCTTATTCGCGGGATCTGATACGCAGTATTTT. Looking up the rest from reference TRBV7-3 and TRBJ2-3 gives the full variable domain: GAGVSQTPSNKVTEKGKYVELRCDPISGHTALYWYRQSLGQGPEFLIYFQGTGAADDSGLPNDRFFAVRPEGSVSTLKIQRTERGDSAVYLCASSLFAGSDTQYFGPGTRLTVL.

The V gene is TRBV3-1, the J gene TRBJ2-6; no reliable D call. V gave up 2 bases and J gave up 1 base, with 12 bases separating them. The CDR3 totals 17 residues. Germline loops: CDR1 LGHDT, CDR2 YNNKEL (reference sequence). The CDR3 reads CASSQSDGRSGANVLTF. CDR3 DNA sequence: TGTGCCAGCAGCCAATCTGACGGCCGGTCTGGGGCCAACGTCCTGACTTTC.

The chain uses TRBV6-2 or TRBV6-3 and TRBJ1-6; no firm D call. Germline lookup yields CDR1 MNHEY and CDR2 SVGEGT. The CDR3 totals 13 residues. Trimming stripped 2 bases from V and 10 bases from J, with 9 bases between. CDR3 nucleotides: TGTGCCAGCAGTTACGAAGAGGGATCACCCCTCCACTTT. This codes for CASSYEEGSPLHF.

This clonotype was seen repeatedly, ten times or more. The rearrangement joins TRBV30 to TRBJ2-1; D remains ambiguous. V shed 0 bases and J shed 4 bases, with 10 bases lying between them. CDR3 length: 14 residues. Germline values: CDR1 GTSNPN, CDR2 SVGIG (reference sequence). Here the CDR3 reads CAWSVDSYYNEQFF. As DNA, the CDR3 is TGTGCCTGGAGTGTAGATTCGTATTACAATGAGCAGTTCTTC.

This clonotype appeared once. This chain links TRBV11-2 with TRBJ2-1; TRBD2 matches at 10 bases. Germline CDR1 SGHAT, CDR2 FQNNGV. This CDR3 has 17 residues. V lost 5 bases and J lost 7; bases outside the gene matches: 14. The CDR3 loop is CASSQRTSGARGNEQFF. CDR3 DNA sequence: TGTGCCAGCAGCCAGAGGACTAGCGGAGCTAGAGGTAATGAGCAGTTCTTC.

This clonotype was seen a handful of times. The chain is built from TRBV20-1 and TRBJ1-2; no firm D call. In germline, CDR1 is DFQATT, CDR2 SNEGSKA (reference sequence). The CDR3 is made up of 11 amino acids. Deletions cut 5 bases from V and 8 bases from J, with 12 bases between. As DNA, the CDR3 is TGCAGTGCTCCGGACTGGTTCGGCTACACCTTC. It translates to CSAPDWFGYTF.

This clonotype was picked up a small number of times. The chain combines TRBV28 with TRBJ1-5, with D hard to call. CDR1 is MDHEN, CDR2 SYDVKM, per germline. The germline V and J ends were trimmed by 5 bases and 3 bases, with 20 bases remaining between them. The CDR3 runs to 17 residues. The CDR3 loop is CASSDSQYHYINQPQHF. Written as DNA, the CDR3 is TGTGCCAGCAGTGATTCACAGTACCATTATATCAATCAGCCCCAGCATTTT.

The V gene is TRBV20-1, the J gene TRBJ2-1; 8 nucleotides agree with TRBD2. Germline-derived CDR1 and CDR2 are DFQATT and SNEGSKA (reference sequence). The CDR3 runs to 12 residues. V lost 5 bases to trimming and J lost 5 bases; unmatched junction nucleotides: 2. CDR3 DNA: TGCAGTGCTGAGACTAGCGACAATGAGCAGTTCTTC. It is translated as CSAETSDNEQFF.

A few counts support this clonotype. The chain carries TRBV5-4 and TRBJ2-7, with TRBD2 matching over 9 bases. Germline CDR1 and CDR2: SGHNT and YYREEE (reference sequence). This CDR3 contains 16 residues. V shed 0 bases, J shed 6 bases, and the junction held 10 bases outside the gene matches. As DNA, the CDR3 is TGTGCCAGCAGCTTGGAGTATACGGGACTAGCAGGCGAGCAGTACTTC. It encodes CASSLEYTGLAGEQYF.

This sequence joins TRBV6-2 or TRBV6-3 and TRBJ1-1; possibly TRBD1 for D (5 bases). Germline-derived CDR1 and CDR2 are MNHEY and SVGEGT. V was pared by 6 bases and J by 5 bases, with 16 bases between. The CDR3 has 14 amino acids. CDR3 sequence reads: CASRRPGGETEAFF. For the CDR3, the DNA is TGTGCCAGCAGGCGGCCCGGGGGAGAGACTGAAGCTTTCTTT.

V is TRBV28 and J is TRBJ1-1, with a possible D match to TRBD1 (5 bases). This CDR3 is 11 amino acids long. V gave up 8 bases and J gave up 6 bases, with 10 bases separating them. Germline values: CDR1 MDHEN, CDR2 SYDVKM. The CDR3 here is CASGGTAEAFF. CDR3 DNA sequence: TGTGCCAGCGGCGGGACGGCTGAAGCTTTCTTT.

The chain combines TRBV2 with TRBJ1-1, with D hard to call. The V gene lost 0 bases and the J gene lost 1 base, with 12 bases spanning the gap. The V gene's germline CDR1 is SNHLY and CDR2 FYNNEI. The CDR3 has 16 amino acids. The CDR3 sequence: CASSEALLAANTEAFF. DNA of the CDR3: TGTGCCAGCAGTGAAGCGCTTCTGGCGGCGAACACTGAAGCTTTCTTT.

The chain joins TRBV20-1 to TRBJ1-6; TRBD1 is a possible D gene (5 bases). The CDR3 is 18 amino acids. V lost 3 bases and J 11 bases, leaving 29 bases between the germline ends. Looked up from germline, CDR1 is DFQATT and CDR2 is SNEGSKA (reference sequence). The CDR3 DNA is TGCAGTGCTAGGGAACGGTTGGGCAGGGTGCATCTTCCTCCACCCCTCCACTTT. The encoded protein is CSARERLGRVHLPPPLHF.

The chain couples TRBV6-1 to TRBJ2-1, with D perhaps TRBD2 (6 bases). Trimming cost V 5 bases and J 10 bases, with 15 bases left between them. The CDR3 length is 13 residues. Per germline, CDR1 MNHNS and CDR2 SASEGT. The CDR3 coding sequence is TGTGCCAGCAGTACAGGAGGGGTCCACGAGCAGTTCTTC. Translating it yields CASSTGGVHEQFF.

This clonotype was seen a few times. The DNA for the CDR3 is TGTGCCAGCAGCCCATCCTTTGGGAATTTGGGCAATGAGCAGTTCTTC. Its translation is CASSPSFGNLGNEQFF. The chain carries TRBV9 and TRBJ2-1; D gene unclear. The germline V gene has CDR1 SGDLS and CDR2 YYNGEE. The CDR3 covers 16 residues. Trimming left V 4 bases short and J 6 bases short, with 20 bases between.